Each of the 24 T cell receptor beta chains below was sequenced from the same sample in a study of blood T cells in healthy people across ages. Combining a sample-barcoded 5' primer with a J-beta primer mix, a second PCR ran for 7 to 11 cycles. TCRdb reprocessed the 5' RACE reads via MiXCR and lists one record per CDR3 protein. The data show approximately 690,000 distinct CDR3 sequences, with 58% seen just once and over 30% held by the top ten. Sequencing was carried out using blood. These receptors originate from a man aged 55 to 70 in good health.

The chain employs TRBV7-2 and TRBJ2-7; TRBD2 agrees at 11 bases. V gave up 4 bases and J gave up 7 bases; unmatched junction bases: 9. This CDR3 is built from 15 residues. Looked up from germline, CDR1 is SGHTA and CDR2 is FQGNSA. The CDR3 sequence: CASSSTSGAIGEQYF. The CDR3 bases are TGTGCCAGCAGCTCGACTAGCGGGGCCATTGGAGAGCAGTACTTC. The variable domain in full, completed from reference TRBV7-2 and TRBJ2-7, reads GAGVSQSPSNKVTEKGKDVELRCDPISGHTALYWYRQSLGQGLEFLIYFQGNSAPDKSGLPSDRFSAERTGGSVSTLTIQRTQQEDSAVYLCASSSTSGAIGEQYFGPGTRLTVT.

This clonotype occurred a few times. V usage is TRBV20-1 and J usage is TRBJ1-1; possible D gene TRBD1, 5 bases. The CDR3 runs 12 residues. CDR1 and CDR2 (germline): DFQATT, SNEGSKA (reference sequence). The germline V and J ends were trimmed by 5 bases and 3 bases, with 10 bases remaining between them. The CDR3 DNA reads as TGCAGTGCTCGAATGGGGGACACTGAAGCTTTCTTT. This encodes CSARMGDTEAFF.

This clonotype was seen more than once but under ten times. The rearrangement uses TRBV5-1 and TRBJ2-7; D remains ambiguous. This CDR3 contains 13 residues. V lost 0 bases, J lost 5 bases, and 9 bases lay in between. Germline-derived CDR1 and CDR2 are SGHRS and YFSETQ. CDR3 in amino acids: CASSLAPKDEQYF. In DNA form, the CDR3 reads TGCGCCAGCAGCTTGGCCCCCAAGGACGAGCAGTACTTC.

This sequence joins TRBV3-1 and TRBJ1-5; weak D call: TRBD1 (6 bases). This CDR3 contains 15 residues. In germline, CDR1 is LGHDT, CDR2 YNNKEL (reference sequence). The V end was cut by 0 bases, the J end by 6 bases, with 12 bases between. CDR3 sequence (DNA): TGTGCCAGCAGCCAAGATAACAGGGTGGGTCAGCCCCAGCATTTT. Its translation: CASSQDNRVGQPQHF.

In nucleotides, the CDR3 is TGCGCCAGCAGCTCGACGGGACAGGAGTACAATGAGCAGTTCTTC. Its protein product is CASSSTGQEYNEQFF. The rearrangement links TRBV5-1 to TRBJ2-1; 8 nucleotides align to TRBD1. Trimming removed 3 bases from V and 4 bases from J; junction bases left unmatched: 6. The CDR3 totals 15 residues. In germline, CDR1 is SGHRS, CDR2 YFSETQ.

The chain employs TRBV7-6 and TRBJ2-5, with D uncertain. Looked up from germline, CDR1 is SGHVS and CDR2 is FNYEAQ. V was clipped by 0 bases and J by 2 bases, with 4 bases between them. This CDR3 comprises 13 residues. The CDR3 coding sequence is TGTGCCAGCAGCTTAGCAGATCAAGAGACCCAGTACTTC. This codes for CASSLADQETQYF.

The CDR3 DNA reads TGTGCCAGCAGGAACTTGACAGGGACATTGGCAACTAATGAAAAACTGTTTTTT. This translates into CASRNLTGTLATNEKLFF. The rearrangement joins TRBV12-3 or TRBV12-4 to TRBJ1-4; 7 bases are shared with TRBD1. This CDR3 contains 18 residues. Germline trimming cut 6 bases from V and 0 bases from J; bases unmatched to any gene: 13.

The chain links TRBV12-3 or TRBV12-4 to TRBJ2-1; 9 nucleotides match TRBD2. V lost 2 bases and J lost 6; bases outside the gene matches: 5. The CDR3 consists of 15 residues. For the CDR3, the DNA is TGTGCCAGCAGTTTAAGCGGGGGGAGGGGCAATGAGCAGTTCTTC. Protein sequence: CASSLSGGRGNEQFF.

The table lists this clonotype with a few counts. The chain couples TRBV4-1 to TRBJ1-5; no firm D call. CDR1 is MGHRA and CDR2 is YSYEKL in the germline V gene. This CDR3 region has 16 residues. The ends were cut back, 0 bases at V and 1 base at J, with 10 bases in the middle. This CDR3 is CASSQEGGTSNQPQHF. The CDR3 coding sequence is TGCGCCAGCAGCCAAGAGGGTGGCACCAGCAATCAGCCCCAGCATTTT.

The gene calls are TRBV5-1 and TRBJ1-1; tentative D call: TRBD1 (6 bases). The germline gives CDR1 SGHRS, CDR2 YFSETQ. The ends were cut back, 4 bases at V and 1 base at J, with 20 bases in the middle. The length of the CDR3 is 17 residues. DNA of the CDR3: TGCGCCAGCAGCCCTGACAGGCCACAAACCGAGAACACTGAAGCTTTCTTT. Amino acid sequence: CASSPDRPQTENTEAFF.

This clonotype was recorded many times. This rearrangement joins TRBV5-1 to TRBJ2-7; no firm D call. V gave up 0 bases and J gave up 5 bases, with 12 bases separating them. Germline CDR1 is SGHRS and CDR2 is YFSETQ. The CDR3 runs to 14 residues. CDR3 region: CASSLGPQSNEQYF. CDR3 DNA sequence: TGCGCCAGCAGCTTGGGACCCCAGTCCAACGAGCAGTACTTC. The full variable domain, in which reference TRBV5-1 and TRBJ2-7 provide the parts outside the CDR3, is KAGVTQTPRYLIKTRGQQVTLSCSPISGHRSVSWYQQTPGQGLQFLFEYFSETQRNKGNFPGRFSGRQFSNSRSEMNVSTLELGDSALYLCASSLGPQSNEQYFGPGTRLTVT.

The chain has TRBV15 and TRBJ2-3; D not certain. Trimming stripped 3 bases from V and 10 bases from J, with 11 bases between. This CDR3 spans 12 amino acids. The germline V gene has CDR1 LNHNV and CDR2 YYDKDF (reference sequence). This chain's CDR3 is CATSSRQEAQYF. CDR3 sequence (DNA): TGTGCCACCAGCAGCCGGCAGGAAGCGCAGTATTTT.

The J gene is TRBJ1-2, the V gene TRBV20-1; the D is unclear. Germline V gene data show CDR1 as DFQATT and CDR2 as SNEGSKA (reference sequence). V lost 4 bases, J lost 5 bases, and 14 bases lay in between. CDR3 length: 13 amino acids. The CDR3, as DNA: TGCAGTGCTATAGTGGGTATAGGGTATGGCTACACCTTC. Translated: CSAIVGIGYGYTF.

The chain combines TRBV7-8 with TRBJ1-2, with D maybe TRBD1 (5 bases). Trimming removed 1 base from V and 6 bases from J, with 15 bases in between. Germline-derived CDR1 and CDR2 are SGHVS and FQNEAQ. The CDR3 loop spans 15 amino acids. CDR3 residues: CASSLEGRVGHGYTF. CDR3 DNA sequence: TGTGCCAGCAGCTTAGAGGGCAGGGTAGGCCATGGCTACACCTTC.

The DNA of the CDR3 is TGCAGCGTTGAAGAGTTTGGCGGTTCCTATGGCTACACCTTC. Translated, it gives CSVEEFGGSYGYTF. The rearrangement links TRBV29-1 to TRBJ1-2; unclear D gene. This CDR3 comprises 14 residues. V was shortened by 0 bases and J by 4 bases, with 12 bases between the two germline ends. The germline gives CDR1 SQVTM, CDR2 ANQGSEA.

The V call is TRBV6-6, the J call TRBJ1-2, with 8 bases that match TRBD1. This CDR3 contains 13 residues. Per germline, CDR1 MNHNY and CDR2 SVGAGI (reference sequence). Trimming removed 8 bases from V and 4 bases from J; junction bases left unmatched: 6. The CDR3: CASQRDRPYGYTF. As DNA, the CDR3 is TGTGCCAGCCAACGGGACAGGCCCTATGGCTACACCTTC.

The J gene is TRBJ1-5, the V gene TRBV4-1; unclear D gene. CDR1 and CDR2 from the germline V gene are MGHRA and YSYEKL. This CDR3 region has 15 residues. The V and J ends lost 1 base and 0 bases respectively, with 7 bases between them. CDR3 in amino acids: CASSQVEYSNQPQHF. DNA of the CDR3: TGCGCCAGCAGCCAAGTCGAGTATAGCAATCAGCCCCAGCATTTT.

The CDR3 nucleotides are TGCAGTGCTAGAGAGGCCCCGGGACAGGGGGTGAGAAATCAGCCCCAGCATTTT. Protein product: CSAREAPGQGVRNQPQHF. V and J are TRBV20-1 and TRBJ1-5, with 11 bases fitting TRBD1. Germline CDR1 and CDR2: DFQATT and SNEGSKA (reference sequence). Trimming at V came to 0 bases and at J to 4 bases, leaving 11 bases not matched to a gene. The CDR3 contains 18 residues.

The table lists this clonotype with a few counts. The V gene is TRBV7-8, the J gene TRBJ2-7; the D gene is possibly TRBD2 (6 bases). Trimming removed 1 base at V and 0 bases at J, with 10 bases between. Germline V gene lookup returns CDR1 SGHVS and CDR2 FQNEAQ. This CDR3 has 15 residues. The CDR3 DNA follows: TGTGCCAGCAGCTTAGTGGGGACTTACTCCTACGAGCAGTACTTC. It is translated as CASSLVGTYSYEQYF. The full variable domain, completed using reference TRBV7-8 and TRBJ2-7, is GAGVSQSPRYKVAKRGQDVALRCDPISGHVSLFWYQQALGQGPEFLTYFQNEAQLDKSGLPSDRFFAERPEGSVSTLKIQRTQQEDSAVYLCASSLVGTYSYEQYFGPGTRLTVT.

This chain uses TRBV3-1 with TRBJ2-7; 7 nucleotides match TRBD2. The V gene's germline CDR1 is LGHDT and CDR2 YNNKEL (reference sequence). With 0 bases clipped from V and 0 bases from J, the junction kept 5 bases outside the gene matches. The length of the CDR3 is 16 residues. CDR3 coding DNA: TGTGCCAGCAGCCAAGACCCTTGGGGGGGCTCCTACGAGCAGTACTTC. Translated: CASSQDPWGGSYEQYF.

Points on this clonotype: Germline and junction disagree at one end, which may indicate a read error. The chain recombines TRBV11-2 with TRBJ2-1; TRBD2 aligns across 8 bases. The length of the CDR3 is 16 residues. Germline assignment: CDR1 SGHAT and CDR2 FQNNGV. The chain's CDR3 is CASSLGGESSCNEQFF. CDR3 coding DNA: TGTGCCAGCAGCCTCGGGGGGGAGAGCTCCTGCAATGAGCAGTTCTTC.

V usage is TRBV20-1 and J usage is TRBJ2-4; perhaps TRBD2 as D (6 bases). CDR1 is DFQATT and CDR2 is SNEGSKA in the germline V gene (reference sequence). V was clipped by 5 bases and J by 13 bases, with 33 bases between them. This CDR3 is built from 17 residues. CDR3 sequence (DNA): TGCAGTGCTGGACTAACGGGTGGCGGGAATTATCCAAGCGGGCAGTACTTC. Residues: CSAGLTGGGNYPSGQYF.

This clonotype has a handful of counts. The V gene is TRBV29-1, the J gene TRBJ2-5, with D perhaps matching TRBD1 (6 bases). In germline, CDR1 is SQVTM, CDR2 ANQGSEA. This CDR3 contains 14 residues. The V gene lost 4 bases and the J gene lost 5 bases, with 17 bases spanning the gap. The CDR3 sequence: CSVGGGPRGETQYF. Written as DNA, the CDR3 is TGCAGCGTTGGAGGGGGACCTAGAGGGGAGACCCAGTACTTC.

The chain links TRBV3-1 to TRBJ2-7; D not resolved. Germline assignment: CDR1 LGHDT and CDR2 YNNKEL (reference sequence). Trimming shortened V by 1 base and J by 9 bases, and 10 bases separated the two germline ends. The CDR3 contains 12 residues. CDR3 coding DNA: TGTGCCAGCAGCCAAGCCCCGCCTGCGCAGTACTTC. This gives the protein CASSQAPPAQYF.